This TCR beta chain was identified during a study of blood T cells in healthy people across ages. Note on this clonotype: Its antigen is as yet unknown. At one end the junction does not follow the germline gene, possibly because of a read error.

The CDR3 is 13 amino acids. In germline, CDR1 is DFQATT, CDR2 SNEGSKA (reference sequence). Together with a sample-barcoded 5' primer, a J-beta primer mix was included in a second PCR lasting about 7 to 11 cycles. Each single sample gave us at least 2.5 million CDR3-containing paired-end reads. TCRdb reprocessed the 5' RACE reads with MiXCR, giving one entry per CDR3 protein. Counted here are some 1.8 million distinct CDR3 sequences, about two fifths occurring once; the ten biggest clones make up 20% to 25%. Points from the study as a whole: Higher diversity, along with more naive CD4+ cells, distinguished long-lived donors from aged donors.

This TCR was sampled from a human donor in good health. Sequencing was carried out using blood. V gene TRBV20-1 combines with J gene TRBJ1-2; weak D call: TRBD1 (5 bases). The CDR3 DNA reads as TGCAGTGCTAGCGACAGAACTAACTATGGCTACATCTTC. Its protein product is CSASDRTNYGYIF.